This T cell receptor (beta chain) was found in a study of T cell responses to AZD1222 COVID-19 vaccine. Libraries were prepared by immunoSEQ multiplex PCR; TCRdb keeps only in-frame clonotypes and omits some of them. The table records around 160,000 clones, approximately 94% of them present only once. Trimming removed 5 bases from V and 2 bases from J; junction bases left unmatched: 12. The CDR3 is 17 amino acids. Per germline, CDR1 SGHVS and CDR2 FQNEAQ. Study-wide results and caveats: In a largely white British group with more females than males, clonal diversity was possibly underestimated. CD4 TCRs covered the whole spike, strongest at regions 160-218 and 743-854.

About this clone: Its specificity is not known.

The source material was peripheral blood, sampled on day 0 of AZD1222 vaccination. This chain joins TRBV7-8 and TRBJ1-5, with TRBD1 matching over 7 bases. This TCR was recovered from an adult in good health. DNA for the CDR3: TGTGCCAGCAGCCGACCGCCTCAGGGGGACGGCAATCAGCCCCAGCATTTT. Protein product: CASSRPPQGDGNQPQHF.